These 13 T cell receptor beta chains were all obtained from the same sample, sequenced in a study of T cell responses to AZD1222 COVID-19 vaccine. Clones were sequenced by immunoSEQ multiplex PCR, and TCRdb holds only the in-frame ones, with some missing. The table includes 150,000 or so clones, less than 95% detected once. The material was peripheral blood, obtained 28 days after the second AZD1222 dose. The receptors originated from an adult who received the AZD1222 COVID-19 vaccine.

The chain's CDR3 is CASSHDRNYEQYF. In DNA form, the CDR3 reads TGTGCCAGCAGTCACGACAGGAACTACGAGCAGTACTTC. This chain uses TRBV6-5 with TRBJ2-7; possibly TRBD1 for D (6 bases). Trimming removed 5 bases from V and 3 bases from J, with 11 bases in between. The CDR3 sequence is 13 residues long. Germline CDR1 and CDR2: MNHEY and SVGAGI.

In this sample, this clone turned up a few times. J is TRBJ1-2 and V is TRBV19, with 8 bases aligning to TRBD1. CDR1 is LNHDA and CDR2 is SQIVND in the germline V gene (reference sequence). There are 16 residues in the CDR3. V gave up 6 bases and J gave up 8 bases; unmatched junction bases: 17. The CDR3 region has the DNA TGTGCCAGTAGCTCACCCCGGGGCAGGGGGCGGTACGGCTACACCTTC. Translating gives CASSSPRGRGRYGYTF.

The gene calls are TRBV11-3 and TRBJ1-1; 8 bases agree with TRBD1. Losses at the gene ends were 5 bases for V and 5 bases for J; bases not matched to a gene: 10. Germline CDR1 reads SGHNT; CDR2 reads YENEEA. The CDR3 consists of 15 residues. CDR3 sequence reads: CASSTQGQGRTEAFF. CDR3 DNA sequence: TGTGCCAGCAGCACCCAAGGACAGGGTAGGACTGAAGCTTTCTTT.

V gene TRBV7-9 combines with J gene TRBJ2-7; TRBD2 matches 13 bases. The CDR3 is 16 amino acids. Trimming cost V 7 bases and J 3 bases; bases outside gene matches: 9. Germline loops: CDR1 SEHNR, CDR2 FQNEAQ (reference sequence). DNA of the CDR3: TGTGCCAGCACCTACCTTGGGACTAGCGGGGACTACGAGCAGTACTTC. Its translation: CASTYLGTSGDYEQYF.

The chain uses TRBV5-1 and TRBJ1-2; D call uncertain. Trimming left V 0 bases short and J 0 bases short, with 3 bases between. CDR3 length: 13 amino acids. CDR1 is SGHRS, CDR2 YFSETQ, per germline. The CDR3 protein is CASSLEANYGYTF. CDR3 nucleotides: TGCGCCAGCAGCTTGGAAGCTAACTATGGCTACACCTTC.

The chain joins TRBV7-9 to TRBJ2-5; TRBD2 agrees at 8 bases. The CDR3 has 16 residues. Germline assignment: CDR1 SEHNR and CDR2 FQNEAQ (reference sequence). Trimming removed 2 bases from V and 5 bases from J; junction bases left unmatched: 10. CDR3 sequence (DNA): TGTGCCAGCAGCTTAATTAGCGGGACCGGTGGGGAGACCCAGTACTTC. Translation: CASSLISGTGGETQYF.

The chain recombines TRBV5-1 with TRBJ2-7; 7 nucleotides agree with TRBD1. The CDR3 has 14 residues. Germline loops: CDR1 SGHRS, CDR2 YFSETQ. The trim removed 4 bases at V and 2 bases at J, leaving 6 bases unmatched. The CDR3 here is CASSVGQETYEQYF. The CDR3 nucleotides are TGCGCCAGCAGCGTTGGACAGGAGACCTACGAGCAGTACTTC.

A few counts support this clone. The chain carries TRBV6-1 and TRBJ2-2; D uncertain. The CDR3 sequence is 14 residues long. Germline V lookup: CDR1 MNHNS, CDR2 SASEGT. V lost 7 bases and J lost 1, with 10 bases in between. The DNA of the CDR3 is TGTGCCAGCATTAGAAGTCAGAACACCGGGGAGCTGTTTTTT. Its translation is CASIRSQNTGELFF.

The chain couples TRBV12-3 or TRBV12-4 to TRBJ1-2; D not certain. CDR3 length equals 11 residues. Trimming cost V 6 bases and J 9 bases, with 11 bases left between them. In nucleotides, the CDR3 is TGTGCCAGCAGACTCCTAGGGAGCTACACCTTC. Amino acids: CASRLLGSYTF.

The chain couples TRBV25-1 to TRBJ2-5, with D perhaps matching TRBD1 (6 bases). V lost 2 bases and J lost 5, with 12 bases in between. This CDR3 is built from 14 residues. Germline CDR1 MGHDK, CDR2 SYGVNS. The CDR3 sequence: CASSEMTGQETQYF. For the CDR3, the DNA is TGTGCCAGCAGTGAAATGACAGGACAGGAGACCCAGTACTTC.

This clone was seen a single time. The gene calls are TRBV7-9 and TRBJ1-4; D is uncertain. V gave up 2 bases and J gave up 4 bases, with 8 bases separating them. The germline CDR1 and CDR2 sequences are SEHNR and FQNEAQ (reference sequence). This CDR3 spans 14 amino acids. The CDR3 sequence: CASSLRQDNEKLFF. The DNA for the CDR3 is TGTGCCAGCAGCTTAAGACAAGATAATGAAAAACTGTTTTTT.

The chain has TRBV4-3 and TRBJ2-7, with D unresolved. V lost 0 bases and J lost 0, with 9 bases in between. The length of the CDR3 is 15 residues. The V gene's germline CDR1 is LGHNA and CDR2 YSLEER. The CDR3 is CASSQDTSSSYEQYF. The CDR3 region has the DNA TGCGCCAGCAGCCAAGATACCTCTAGCTCCTACGAGCAGTACTTC.

The chain recombines TRBV5-1 with TRBJ2-7; D uncertain. V lost 0 bases and J lost 3, with 7 bases in between. The CDR3 has 13 residues. CDR1 is SGHRS and CDR2 is YFSETQ in the germline V gene. The CDR3 loop is CASSLDGSYEQYF. The CDR3 DNA reads TGCGCCAGCAGCTTGGATGGCAGCTACGAGCAGTACTTC.